The source of this T cell receptor beta chain is a study of T cells in women clearing cervical HPV infection. Overall study results and limits: Cases carried less TRBV6-7 than controls: roughly 0.11% versus 0.16%.

V lost 3 bases and J lost 3, with 11 bases in between. Germline V lookup: CDR1 SQVTM, CDR2 ANQGSEA. The CDR3 loop spans 13 amino acids. Details on this clone: Its antigen is unknown. The CDR3 end falls 3 residues outside the read, so it is completed with the germline J gene.

The protocol was immunoSEQ multiplex PCR, while the TCRdb copy is restricted to in-frame clones and leaves out a portion. The sample is made up of 39,000 or so clones, and the top ten hold under 8.5% of it. The TCR originated in a woman aged 18 to 75 with a cervical HPV16 infection that either progressed to CIN3+ or cleared (not recorded which). The chain recombines TRBV29-1 with TRBJ1-1; maybe TRBD1 (5 bases). The source material was blood buffy coat. CDR3 sequence reads: CSVEQGTYTEAFF. CDR3 DNA (partial): TGCAGCGTTGAGCAGGGTACTTACACTGAA. Combining the CDR3 with reference TRBV29-1 and TRBJ1-1 gives the whole variable domain SAVISQKPSRDICQRGTSLTIQCQVDSQVTMMFWYRQQPGQSLTLIATANQGSEATYESGFVIDKFPISRPNLTFSTLTVSNMSPEDSSIYLCSVEQGTYTEAFFGQGTRLTVV.